These T cell receptor beta chains were read from a single sample in a study of T cell responses to AZD1222 COVID-19 vaccine. Here immunoSEQ multiplex PCR was the method, and the copy in TCRdb shows in-frame clones only, minus some. The sample includes 150,000 to 200,000 clones, roughly nine tenths seen only once; the top ten take 1.3%. Sequenced material: peripheral blood, taken 28 days after the second AZD1222 dose. The receptor source for this set is an adult who received the AZD1222 COVID-19 vaccine. Both conserved end residues are part of each CDR3. The D gene is left open where the match is weak. Clone size is stated in some rows and not others, as once, few, many or a class when expanded.

V gene	J gene	D gene	clone size	CDR3 protein	CDR3 DNA
TRBV6-4	TRBJ2-3	-	-	CASGLGASTDTQYF	TGTGCCAGCGGACTGGGGGCTAGCACAGATACGCAGTATTTT
TRBV6-1	TRBJ2-1	-	-	CASSEGTISYNEQFF	TGTGCCAGCAGTGAAGGGACAATCTCCTACAATGAGCAGTTCTTC
TRBV2	TRBJ2-7	-	-	CASTRSGYEQYF	TGTGCCAGCACCAGGTCCGGGTACGAGCAGTACTTC
TRBV6-5	TRBJ1-2	-	-	CASSYSAGGQAATF	TGTGCCAGCAGTTACTCGGCGGGCGGGCAGGCGGCCACCTTC
TRBV19	TRBJ2-1	TRBD2	-	CASSSGLAAYRVANNEQFF	TGTGCCAGTAGTTCGGGACTAGCGGCCTACCGAGTGGCGAACAATGAGCAGTTCTTC
TRBV18	TRBJ2-1	TRBD2	-	CASSTTSVEQFF	TGTGCCAGCTCAACTACTAGCGTTGAGCAGTTCTTC
TRBV7-2	TRBJ1-4	-	once	CASSDLFGLNEKLFF	TGTGCCAGCAGCGATCTATTTGGGCTTAATGAAAAACTGTTTTTT
TRBV5-4	TRBJ2-2	TRBD2	once	CASSPGGVNTGELFF	TGTGCCAGCTCCCCGGGGGGGGTGAACACCGGGGAGCTGTTTTTT
TRBV24-1	TRBJ2-7	TRBD2	-	CATSDPGLAGEQYF	TGTGCCACCAGTGACCCTGGACTAGCGGGGGAGCAGTACTTC
TRBV13	TRBJ1-6	-	-	CASSLGLPDSYNSPLHF	TGTGCCAGCAGCTTAGGCCTCCCAGACTCCTATAATTCACCCCTCCACTTT
TRBV28	TRBJ1-5	-	-	CASSSSTGRQPQHF	TGTGCCAGCAGTTCCTCGACGGGGAGGCAGCCCCAGCATTTT
TRBV2	TRBJ2-2	-	-	CASSEVTGNTGELFF	TGTGCCAGCAGTGAGGTGACAGGGAACACCGGGGAGCTGTTTTTT
TRBV11-2	TRBJ2-1	-	-	CASSLAGPYNEQFF	TGTGCCAGCAGCTTAGCTGGACCCTACAATGAGCAGTTCTTC
TRBV27	TRBJ2-7	-	once	CARRPRRGYEQYF	TGTGCCAGGCGCCCTAGGAGGGGCTACGAGCAGTACTTC
TRBV27	TRBJ2-7	-	-	CASSFKLARSYEQYF	TGTGCCAGCAGTTTTAAGCTAGCGCGATCCTACGAGCAGTACTTC
TRBV7-9	TRBJ2-7	-	-	CASSLVGASYEQYF	TGTGCCAGCAGCTTAGTGGGGGCCTCCTACGAGCAGTACTTC
TRBV4-3	TRBJ2-3	-	-	CASSQESGARARVVTYTQYF	TGCGCCAGCAGCCAAGAGAGCGGTGCACGGGCTAGGGTTGTCACGTATACGCAGTATTTT
TRBV15	TRBJ2-3	-	-	CATSSLYTDTQYF	TGTGCCACCAGCTCCCTTTACACAGATACGCAGTATTTT
TRBV30	TRBJ1-1	-	-	CAWSRSWGTEAFF	TGTGCCTGGAGTCGGTCGTGGGGCACTGAAGCTTTCTTT
TRBV28	TRBJ2-7	TRBD1	-	CASSTLTGANSYEQYF	TGTGCCAGCAGTACTTTGACAGGGGCCAACTCCTACGAGCAGTACTTC
TRBV19	TRBJ1-2	-	-	CASTHLADYGYTF	TGTGCCAGTACACACCTCGCGGACTATGGCTACACCTTC
TRBV10-1	TRBJ1-5	-	-	CASSEEAGHSNQPQHF	TGCGCCAGCAGTGAGGAGGCAGGCCATAGCAATCAGCCCCAGCATTTT
TRBV10-1	TRBJ1-1	-	-	CASSASLNTEAFF	TGCGCCAGCAGTGCCTCGCTGAACACTGAAGCTTTCTTT
TRBV3-1/TRBV3-2	TRBJ1-1	-	-	CASSLIPRGPRGTEAFF	TGTGCCAGCAGCCTTATACCCCGGGGCCCCCGTGGAACTGAAGCTTTCTTT
TRBV12-3/TRBV12-4	TRBJ1-6	TRBD1	-	CASSRQGVSPLHF	TGTGCCAGCAGCCGACAGGGAGTCTCACCCCTCCACTTT
TRBV7-8	TRBJ2-7	TRBD2	once	CASSLGGRGSYEQYF	TGTGCCAGCAGCTTAGGAGGGCGGGGGAGCTACGAGCAGTACTTC
TRBV4-2	TRBJ1-4	TRBD1	-	CASSHGKGAGQGNEKLFF	TGTGCCAGCAGCCATGGGAAGGGGGCAGGGCAAGGTAATGAAAAACTGTTTTTT
TRBV6-1	TRBJ1-2	-	-	CASSEMAEGVDGYTF	TGTGCCAGCAGTGAAATGGCGGAAGGGGTGGATGGCTACACCTTC
TRBV7-9	TRBJ1-4	TRBD1	-	CASTPDREEKLFF	TGTGCCAGCACCCCGGACAGGGAGGAAAAACTGTTTTTT
TRBV20-1	TRBJ1-6	-	-	CSASRDGGGSPLHF	TGCAGTGCTAGTAGGGACGGGGGTGGTTCACCCCTCCACTTT
TRBV7-8	TRBJ2-5	TRBD2	-	CASSSLGLAGDPRETQYF	TGTGCCAGCAGCTCCCTTGGACTAGCGGGAGACCCTAGGGAGACCCAGTACTTC
TRBV9	TRBJ1-3	-	-	CASSVDRLGLVTGNTIYF	TGTGCCAGCAGCGTAGATCGGCTCGGGCTTGTAACTGGAAACACCATATATTTT
TRBV18	TRBJ2-7	-	-	CASSIGPSGSYEQYF	TGTGCCAGCTCTATAGGACCTTCGGGCTCCTACGAGCAGTACTTC
TRBV27	TRBJ2-7	TRBD2	-	CASSGPDLTSGRLYEQYF	TGTGCCAGCAGTGGTCCCGATTTGACTAGCGGGAGGCTCTACGAGCAGTACTTC
TRBV6-5	TRBJ1-2	-	-	CASSYEGSYNYGYTF	TGTGCCAGCAGTTACGAGGGTTCGTACAACTATGGCTACACCTTC
TRBV28	TRBJ2-6	-	-	CASRQGAGANVLTF	TGTGCCAGCAGGCAGGGTGCTGGGGCCAACGTCCTGACTTTC
TRBV3-1/TRBV3-2	TRBJ1-6	TRBD1	-	CASSQTGANSPLHF	TGTGCCAGCAGCCAAACAGGGGCAAATTCACCCCTCCACTTT
TRBV5-5	TRBJ1-3	-	-	CASSLSPSNSGNTIYF	TGTGCCAGCAGCTTATCACCCTCTAACTCTGGAAACACCATATATTTT
TRBV3-1/TRBV3-2	TRBJ1-3	-	-	CASSQEEKFHQGTSF	TGTGCCAGCAGCCAAGAGGAGAAATTTCACCAGGGTACTTCCTTT
TRBV19	TRBJ1-1	-	-	CASSILLMNTEAFF	TGTGCCAGTAGTATTCTTTTGATGAACACTGAAGCTTTCTTT
TRBV5-6	TRBJ1-6	TRBD1	-	CASSAARDRRNHNSPLHF	TGTGCCAGCAGCGCCGCCCGGGACAGGAGAAACCATAATTCACCCCTCCACTTT